These T cell receptor beta chains were read from a single sample in a study of cytomegalovirus exposure and HLA in healthy donors. The data were produced by immunoSEQ multiplex PCR, yet TCRdb's version contains in-frame clones alone and is incomplete. The sample records roughly 250,000 clones, roughly 86% being singletons. The specimen sequenced was PBMCs. Source of these receptors: a woman aged 30 to 39 in good health and CMV-seropositive. Each CDR3 is given with its conserved first and last residue. Fields, in order: D gene, clone size, J gene, V gene, CDR3 protein, CDR3 DNA. The D gene is left open where the match is weak. Size is stated for part of the rows, as once, few or many counts, or as a class when the clone is expanded.

d_call: TRBD1
clone_size: .
j_call: TRBJ1-3
v_call: TRBV29-1
cdr3_aa: CSVGDSSGNTIYF
cdr3_nt: TGCAGCGTTGGGGACAGCTCTGGAAACACCATATATTTT

d_call: .
clone_size: .
j_call: TRBJ2-1
v_call: TRBV7-6
cdr3_aa: CASSGVSPNGIAGTFNEQFF
cdr3_nt: TGTGCCAGCAGCGGGGTGAGTCCCAACGGGATTGCGGGAACCTTCAATGAGCAGTTCTTC

d_call: .
clone_size: few
j_call: TRBJ1-1
v_call: TRBV11-2
cdr3_aa: CASSFGRGSTEAFF
cdr3_nt: TGTGCCAGCAGCTTTGGGCGTGGGAGCACTGAAGCTTTCTTT

d_call: TRBD1
clone_size: .
j_call: TRBJ2-7
v_call: TRBV27
cdr3_aa: CASSIRTGGYSYEQYF
cdr3_nt: TGTGCCAGCAGTATCCGAACAGGGGGATACTCCTACGAGCAGTACTTC

d_call: .
clone_size: .
j_call: TRBJ1-5
v_call: TRBV6-1
cdr3_aa: CASSAASDSSYQPQHF
cdr3_nt: TGTGCCAGCAGTGCCGCCTCCGACAGCTCTTATCAGCCCCAGCATTTT

d_call: TRBD2
clone_size: once
j_call: TRBJ2-1
v_call: TRBV9
cdr3_aa: CASSPSGLAGVGNEQFF
cdr3_nt: TGTGCCAGCAGCCCATCGGGACTAGCGGGAGTAGGTAATGAGCAGTTCTTC

d_call: TRBD2
clone_size: .
j_call: TRBJ2-3
v_call: TRBV11-2
cdr3_aa: CASSPGTMTDTQYF
cdr3_nt: TGTGCCAGCAGCCCCGGGACTATGACAGATACGCAGTATTTT

d_call: TRBD1
clone_size: .
j_call: TRBJ2-1
v_call: TRBV9
cdr3_aa: CASSVAVTGAYNEQFF
cdr3_nt: TGTGCCAGCAGCGTAGCTGTTACAGGGGCCTACAATGAGCAGTTCTTC

d_call: TRBD1
clone_size: .
j_call: TRBJ2-2
v_call: TRBV10-3
cdr3_aa: CAISIGTGGPGELFF
cdr3_nt: TGTGCCATCAGTATCGGGACAGGGGGCCCCGGGGAGCTGTTTTTT

d_call: TRBD2
clone_size: .
j_call: TRBJ2-1
v_call: TRBV4-1
cdr3_aa: CASSQVRASGINEQFF
cdr3_nt: TGCGCCAGCAGCCAAGTTCGGGCTAGCGGGATCAATGAGCAGTTCTTC

d_call: TRBD2
clone_size: .
j_call: TRBJ2-5
v_call: TRBV5-4
cdr3_aa: CASSSPTSGSRGETQYF
cdr3_nt: TGTGCCAGCAGCTCCCCGACTAGCGGGAGTCGTGGGGAGACCCAGTACTTC

d_call: .
clone_size: few
j_call: TRBJ1-1
v_call: TRBV10-3
cdr3_aa: CAIGTQGMNTEAFF
cdr3_nt: TGTGCCATCGGGACACAGGGAATGAACACTGAAGCTTTCTTT

d_call: TRBD2
clone_size: .
j_call: TRBJ2-1
v_call: TRBV19
cdr3_aa: CASSSRAGGNEQFF
cdr3_nt: TGTGCCAGTAGTAGCAGAGCGGGAGGGAATGAGCAGTTCTTC

d_call: .
clone_size: once
j_call: TRBJ2-3
v_call: TRBV27
cdr3_aa: CASSFGVTDTQYF
cdr3_nt: TGTGCCAGCAGTTTCGGGGTCACAGATACGCAGTATTTT

d_call: .
clone_size: .
j_call: TRBJ2-1
v_call: TRBV4-1
cdr3_aa: CASSQGEGVVTSDEQFF
cdr3_nt: TGCGCCAGCAGCCAAGGAGAGGGGGTAGTAACCTCGGATGAGCAGTTCTTC

d_call: .
clone_size: .
j_call: TRBJ1-2
v_call: TRBV30
cdr3_aa: CAWTERAGRSNYGYTF
cdr3_nt: TGTGCCTGGACCGAGCGGGCAGGGAGGTCCAACTATGGCTACACCTTC

d_call: .
clone_size: .
j_call: TRBJ2-5
v_call: TRBV2
cdr3_aa: CASSARQVRETQYF
cdr3_nt: TGTGCCAGCAGTGCTCGACAGGTCAGAGAGACCCAGTACTTC

d_call: .
clone_size: few
j_call: TRBJ1-5
v_call: TRBV6-1
cdr3_aa: CASSYNQPQHF
cdr3_nt: TGTGCCAGCAGTTACAATCAGCCCCAGCATTTT

d_call: .
clone_size: .
j_call: TRBJ2-1
v_call: TRBV30
cdr3_aa: CAWSVLGGSYNEQFF
cdr3_nt: TGTGCCTGGAGTGTATTAGGCGGGTCCTACAATGAGCAGTTCTTC

d_call: TRBD2
clone_size: .
j_call: TRBJ2-1
v_call: TRBV11-3
cdr3_aa: CASSLQEAGGNEQFF
cdr3_nt: TGTGCCAGCAGCTTACAGGAAGCGGGGGGTAATGAGCAGTTCTTC

d_call: TRBD2
clone_size: .
j_call: TRBJ2-1
v_call: TRBV5-1
cdr3_aa: CASSLAGLAGGEQFF
cdr3_nt: TGCGCCAGCAGCTTGGCCGGGTTAGCGGGTGGTGAGCAGTTCTTC

d_call: TRBD1
clone_size: .
j_call: TRBJ1-5
v_call: TRBV9
cdr3_aa: CASSATGTGNQPQHF
cdr3_nt: TGTGCCAGCAGCGCTACCGGGACAGGGAATCAGCCCCAGCATTTT

d_call: .
clone_size: .
j_call: TRBJ1-1
v_call: TRBV6-6
cdr3_aa: CASSWYRDTEAFF
cdr3_nt: TGTGCCAGCAGTTGGTACAGGGACACTGAAGCTTTCTTT

d_call: TRBD2
clone_size: .
j_call: TRBJ2-7
v_call: TRBV28
cdr3_aa: CASGRAGYEQYF
cdr3_nt: TGTGCCAGCGGGAGGGCCGGCTACGAGCAGTACTTC

d_call: .
clone_size: .
j_call: TRBJ1-1
v_call: TRBV6-1
cdr3_aa: CASSAQVMNTEAFF
cdr3_nt: TGTGCCAGCAGCGCACAGGTCATGAACACTGAAGCTTTCTTT

d_call: .
clone_size: .
j_call: TRBJ2-7
v_call: TRBV21-1
cdr3_aa: CASTRDYEQYF
cdr3_nt: TGTGCCAGCACCAGGGACTACGAGCAGTACTTC

d_call: .
clone_size: .
j_call: TRBJ2-7
v_call: TRBV5-1
cdr3_aa: CASSPQRSPFYEQYF
cdr3_nt: TGCGCCAGCAGCCCCCAGCGGTCCCCCTTTTACGAGCAGTACTTC

d_call: .
clone_size: .
j_call: TRBJ1-5
v_call: TRBV7-2
cdr3_aa: CASSSDSVSNQPQHF
cdr3_nt: TGTGCCAGCAGCTCGGACAGCGTTAGCAATCAGCCCCAGCATTTT

d_call: .
clone_size: once
j_call: TRBJ1-1
v_call: TRBV7-9
cdr3_aa: CASSQAAGTEAFF
cdr3_nt: TGTGCCAGCAGTCAAGCGGCGGGCACTGAAGCTTTCTTT

d_call: TRBD1
clone_size: .
j_call: TRBJ1-4
v_call: TRBV5-6
cdr3_aa: CASSLLTGGGKLFF
cdr3_nt: TGTGCCAGCAGCTTGCTCACAGGGGGCGGAAAACTGTTTTTT

d_call: .
clone_size: .
j_call: TRBJ1-5
v_call: TRBV14
cdr3_aa: CASSPRELKSNQPQHF
cdr3_nt: TGTGCCAGCAGCCCGAGGGAGCTGAAGAGTAATCAGCCCCAGCATTTT

d_call: TRBD2
clone_size: .
j_call: TRBJ2-3
v_call: TRBV7-9
cdr3_aa: CASSLDFGGFSDTQYF
cdr3_nt: TGTGCCAGCAGCTTAGATTTCGGGGGGTTCTCGGATACGCAGTATTTT

d_call: TRBD2
clone_size: .
j_call: TRBJ2-3
v_call: TRBV6-1
cdr3_aa: CASRLTGLAGDTQYF
cdr3_nt: TGTGCCAGCAGGCTTACGGGACTAGCGGGAGATACGCAGTATTTT

d_call: .
clone_size: .
j_call: TRBJ2-5
v_call: TRBV9
cdr3_aa: CASSSRGGDNVKTQYF
cdr3_nt: TGTGCCAGCAGCTCACGGGGAGGAGACAACGTGAAGACCCAGTACTTC

d_call: TRBD1
clone_size: once
j_call: TRBJ1-5
v_call: TRBV5-1
cdr3_aa: CASSLEGQGFQPQHF
cdr3_nt: TGCGCCAGCAGCTTGGAGGGACAGGGATTTCAGCCCCAGCATTTT

d_call: TRBD1
clone_size: once
j_call: TRBJ1-5
v_call: TRBV6-6
cdr3_aa: CASSMDRDHFNQPQHF
cdr3_nt: TGTGCCAGCAGCATGGACAGGGATCATTTCAATCAGCCCCAGCATTTT

d_call: TRBD2
clone_size: .
j_call: TRBJ2-7
v_call: TRBV6-6
cdr3_aa: CASSYPAGAYEQYF
cdr3_nt: TGTGCCAGCAGTTATCCAGCGGGGGCCTACGAGCAGTACTTC

d_call: .
clone_size: .
j_call: TRBJ1-4
v_call: TRBV28
cdr3_aa: CASSGRITPEKLFF
cdr3_nt: TGTGCCAGCAGTGGGAGAATCACCCCCGAAAAACTGTTTTTT

d_call: TRBD1
clone_size: .
j_call: TRBJ2-6
v_call: TRBV27
cdr3_aa: CASRRQGGSSGANVLTF
cdr3_nt: TGTGCCAGCAGAAGACAGGGGGGGAGCTCTGGGGCCAACGTCCTGACTTTC

d_call: TRBD1
clone_size: .
j_call: TRBJ2-7
v_call: TRBV28
cdr3_aa: CASSFLFTQTGSYEQYF
cdr3_nt: TGTGCCAGCAGTTTTTTATTCACCCAGACAGGGTCCTACGAGCAGTACTTC

d_call: .
clone_size: .
j_call: TRBJ2-1
v_call: TRBV15
cdr3_aa: CATSRGALLIYNEQFF
cdr3_nt: TGTGCCACCAGCAGAGGAGCCCTCCTAATCTACAATGAGCAGTTCTTC

d_call: TRBD2
clone_size: .
j_call: TRBJ2-1
v_call: TRBV7-9
cdr3_aa: CASEGLAGYNEQFF
cdr3_nt: TGTGCCAGCGAGGGACTAGCGGGCTACAATGAGCAGTTCTTC

d_call: TRBD1
clone_size: .
j_call: TRBJ1-4
v_call: TRBV6-1
cdr3_aa: CASSTGTGVEKLFF
cdr3_nt: TGTGCCAGCAGTACCGGGACAGGGGTCGAAAAACTGTTTTTT

d_call: .
clone_size: once
j_call: TRBJ2-3
v_call: TRBV5-1
cdr3_aa: CASSPMEAGTDTQYF
cdr3_nt: TGCGCCAGCAGCCCCATGGAGGCGGGCACAGATACGCAGTATTTT

d_call: .
clone_size: .
j_call: TRBJ1-1
v_call: TRBV5-1
cdr3_aa: CASSWAGGEAFF
cdr3_nt: TGCGCCAGCAGCTGGGCGGGGGGTGAAGCTTTCTTT

d_call: .
clone_size: .
j_call: TRBJ1-2
v_call: TRBV5-1
cdr3_aa: CASREAGPSYGYTF
cdr3_nt: TGCGCCAGCAGGGAAGCAGGTCCCTCCTATGGCTACACCTTC

d_call: TRBD2
clone_size: .
j_call: TRBJ2-1
v_call: TRBV5-1
cdr3_aa: CASSSTLAGINNEQFF
cdr3_nt: TGCGCCAGCAGCTCCACACTAGCGGGTATTAACAATGAGCAGTTCTTC

d_call: .
clone_size: .
j_call: TRBJ2-7
v_call: TRBV6-5
cdr3_aa: CASSERQSSYEQYF
cdr3_nt: TGTGCCAGCAGTGAAAGACAGAGCTCCTACGAGCAGTACTTC

d_call: .
clone_size: once
j_call: TRBJ1-1
v_call: TRBV4-1
cdr3_aa: CASSQVSGEGGEAFF
cdr3_nt: TGCGCCAGCAGCCAAGTCTCCGGGGAAGGTGGTGAAGCTTTCTTT

d_call: .
clone_size: .
j_call: TRBJ2-3
v_call: TRBV11-3
cdr3_aa: CASSSRSGTDTQYF
cdr3_nt: TGTGCCAGCAGCTCTCGGAGCGGGACAGATACGCAGTATTTT

d_call: .
clone_size: once
j_call: TRBJ1-1
v_call: TRBV5-1
cdr3_aa: CASSPDKNTEAFF
cdr3_nt: TGCGCCAGCAGCCCAGACAAGAACACTGAAGCTTTCTTT

d_call: .
clone_size: .
j_call: TRBJ2-7
v_call: TRBV6-1
cdr3_aa: CASSLDSYEQYF
cdr3_nt: TGTGCCAGCAGTCTAGACAGCTACGAGCAGTACTTC

d_call: TRBD1
clone_size: once
j_call: TRBJ2-1
v_call: TRBV11-2
cdr3_aa: CASSGTVRYNEQFF
cdr3_nt: TGTGCCAGCAGCGGGACAGTTCGCTACAATGAGCAGTTCTTC

d_call: .
clone_size: .
j_call: TRBJ2-3
v_call: TRBV27
cdr3_aa: CASSRKGYADTQYF
cdr3_nt: TGTGCCAGCAGTCGTAAGGGGTATGCGGATACGCAGTATTTT

d_call: .
clone_size: .
j_call: TRBJ1-5
v_call: TRBV2
cdr3_aa: CASSEGTVDNQPQHF
cdr3_nt: TGTGCCAGCAGTGAAGGGACAGTCGACAATCAGCCCCAGCATTTT

d_call: .
clone_size: .
j_call: TRBJ2-7
v_call: TRBV7-8
cdr3_aa: CASSFTGVYEQYF
cdr3_nt: TGTGCCAGCAGCTTCACCGGGGTATACGAGCAGTACTTC

d_call: TRBD1
clone_size: .
j_call: TRBJ2-7
v_call: TRBV28
cdr3_aa: CASSLPPGQGAKNEQYF
cdr3_nt: TGTGCCAGCAGTTTACCCCCAGGACAGGGAGCTAAGAACGAGCAGTACTTC

d_call: .
clone_size: .
j_call: TRBJ2-3
v_call: TRBV30
cdr3_aa: CAFSTAPGHPTDTQYF
cdr3_nt: TGTGCCTTTTCGACAGCCCCGGGTCATCCCACAGATACGCAGTATTTT

d_call: .
clone_size: .
j_call: TRBJ1-1
v_call: TRBV7-2
cdr3_aa: CASSFSGNTEAFF
cdr3_nt: TGTGCCAGCAGCTTTTCGGGGAACACTGAAGCTTTCTTT

d_call: TRBD1
clone_size: .
j_call: TRBJ2-7
v_call: TRBV5-1
cdr3_aa: CASTQGGSYEQYF
cdr3_nt: TGCGCCAGTACACAGGGGGGATCCTACGAGCAGTACTTC